The rows below give T cell receptor beta chains drawn from one sample of a study of Ad26.COV2.S vaccination and SARS-CoV-2 variants. TCRdb's table, derived via immunoSEQ multiplex PCR, lists solely in-frame clones and lacks some. Of 380,000 or so clones listed, roughly 85% were seen once; the top ten hold nearly 7.5%. The sequences come from peripheral blood, collected in a trial of Ad26.COV2.S vaccine versus placebo. Receptors originate from a person aged 18-60 years who received the Ad26.COV2.S COVID-19 vaccine or a placebo. CDR3s include the opening cysteine and the closing phenylalanine or tryptophan. The order of the fields is CDR3 length, V gene, CDR3 protein.

19	TRBV6-1	CASSAPGLVFGDRTDTQYF
15	TRBV3-1/TRBV3-2	CASSQVGRGGTEAFF
17	TRBV9	CASSPRGGVLSSYEQYF
12	TRBV19	CASSMGPDTQYF
13	TRBV5-5	CASSPYKSNEQFF
13	TRBV5-1	CASSQWGRAEAFF
14	TRBV7-2	CASSLGAGGWEQFF
15	TRBV15	CATSRNTGFTSEQYF
13	TRBV29-1	CSVGPGQSYGYTF
14	TRBV19	CASSLARGLYEQYF
14	TRBV7-9	CASSLRGTEDEQFF
15	TRBV5-6	CASSPDSLTNYGYTF
18	TRBV25-1	CASSGPNPHGSGANVLTF
13	TRBV27	CASSRQNTGELFF
17	TRBV6-8	CASSWGAGTTYNSPLHF
14	TRBV10-3	CAISESISVNGYTF
15	TRBV6-2/TRBV6-3	CASSYVGGGYNEQFF
13	TRBV15	CATSRGVTYEQYF
15	TRBV28	CASSPSGLNTGELFF
14	TRBV4-1	CASSQPGGTGELFF
14	TRBV19	CATQLDGNTGELFF
15	TRBV2	CASRISESLFKEAFF
14	TRBV3-1/TRBV3-2	CASSQEGGTYEQYF
13	TRBV27	CASAEKSSYEQYF
13	TRBV12-3/TRBV12-4	CATLKVMGNTIYF
15	TRBV11-2	CASSPVGGSATEAFF
11	TRBV4-2	CASSLLNTIYF
12	TRBV7-9	CASRQSWGEQFF
14	TRBV6-1	CASSEAGQDYEQYF
14	TRBV27	CASSLGDGTYEQYF
15	TRBV4-1	CASSQPTTGFYGYTF
16	TRBV14	CASSRAGARAGRGYTF
16	TRBV3-1/TRBV3-2	CASSRTRGRGNTEAFF
13	TRBV25-1	CASSEGRAYEQYF
14	TRBV3-1/TRBV3-2	CASSQGFLGSPLHF
14	TRBV30	CAWSVEGRGQPQHF
15	TRBV19	CASSVHRGRDTEAFF
14	TRBV24-1	CATSDRSSVNTIYF
13	TRBV9	CASSAPNRETQYF
19	TRBV4-3	CASSQGAFMDGSSYNEQFF
13	TRBV27	CASSFFPGTEAFF
17	TRBV12-5	CASGSPGKESINQPQHF
15	TRBV19	CASSRTGFLGDTQYF
16	TRBV7-3	CASSLSGINRDHGYTF
16	TRBV7-9	CASSYRQGMGTYEQYF
14	TRBV3-1/TRBV3-2	CASTPGGGNTEAFF
15	TRBV5-6	CASSPGAGRGEKLFF
13	TRBV11-2	CASSLGPGGEQYF
14	TRBV20-1	CSASRGYNNSPLHF
12	TRBV5-6	CASSLGGDTQYF
16	TRBV5-6	CASSSFSGTPLYEQYF
16	TRBV5-1	CASSTDRRAGANVLTF
13	TRBV5-1	CASRSGAHYGYTF